This T cell receptor (beta chain) was identified in a study of cytomegalovirus exposure and HLA in healthy donors listed by TCRdb under 2017. About the full investigation: According to an earlier analysis of 587 of the donors, 200 million or so T cells yielded some 120 million unique TCR beta sequences and 276 Gb of sequence data. Roughly 5 DR-DQ haplotypes were handled as single units for association and clustering, since linkage in the cohort was strong. Typing coverage differed by locus: A, B, C, DRB1 and DQB1 were typed in roughly 629-640 donors, DQA1 in about 500, DPA1 in 600 to 610, and DPB1 in roughly 450. Both class I and class II loci were covered by HLA typing, at four-digit resolution. A later analysis re-analyzed previously published TCR beta repertoires from approximately 700 donors and added high-resolution HLA genotyping to study TCR occurrence patterns. Among the approximately 400 genotyped donors, approximately 82% belonged to the genetic ancestry cluster associated with self-reported Caucasian donors. About 320 gigabases of sequencing data and 78 million or so unique TCR sequences were included in an early release covering roughly 600 HLA-typed donors. All discovery cohort repertoires had been generated using a single sequencing platform. In addition to the first cohort of around 670 subjects, a separate validation cohort of approximately 120 different subjects was used. Among around 400 genotyped donors of the cohort, an average of approximately 240,000 unique TCR beta nucleotide sequences were sequenced per donor, roughly 20% of them non-productive. The study profiled the T cell repertoires of hundreds of subjects by immunosequencing and related them to cytomegalovirus serostatus. The study aimed to test whether cataloging public T cell receptors could reveal signatures of past pathogen exposure. Genome-wide SNP genotypes for about 65% of the roughly 670 donors were used in a later genetic analysis, which treated that subset as a discovery cohort. To decide whether each TCR beta V gene segment behaved as functional or pseudogenic, an earlier analysis of several hundred of the donors relied on high-throughput TCR beta sequencing. Rather than drawing on any new phenotypic data, the later analysis identified candidate immune exposures from TCR beta sequences and the way those sequences occurred across donors. Alongside the repertoire data, information on donor age, sex, ethnicity and CMV serostatus was compiled. To predict cytomegalovirus infection status, the study combined high-throughput TCR immunosequencing, statistical association of individual TCRs with disease status, and machine learning.

The cohort was made up of hundreds of healthy bone marrow donors. At the time of sampling, every cohort member was nominally healthy, though immune exposures that went unrecorded were likely present. The donor tested CMV seronegative, placing the donor among the roughly 340 seronegative members of the cohort. A peripheral blood sample was provided by each donor, and peripheral blood mononuclear cells were used for TCR beta sequencing. The Qiagen DNeasy Blood Extraction Kit was used to extract genomic DNA from the blood cell samples. Via the germline V gene, CDR1 is SGHRS and CDR2 YFSETQ. The V end loses 4 bases and the J end loses 1 base, and a stretch of 14 bases separates them. The CDR3 runs 15 residues from the cysteine to the phenylalanine. Only the CDR3 part of the read is kept: 45 bases, read in frame from the first base. The protocol used for the library was the immunoSEQ multiplex PCR assay. For the multiplex PCR, a mixture combining 60 forward primers for TCR Vbeta segments and 13 reverse primers for TCR Jbeta segments was used. The CDR3 region of rearranged TCR beta genes was amplified from genomic DNA by a multiplex PCR assay. Amplified TCR beta libraries were sequenced as 87-base-pair reads on the Illumina HiSeq System. The published analysis was carried out like this. Across the 500 to 700 repertoires, a later analysis counted tens of millions of unique TCR beta chains, 8.5 million to 12 million of which were shared by at least two donors. A nearest-neighbor algorithm error-corrected the raw reads and collapsed the reads into unique sequences, merging closely related sequences to remove PCR and sequencing errors. To assign V, D and J gene segments, CDR3 sequences were aligned to IMGT reference sequences. For a sequence to be retained, a match of at least six nucleotides was required to both a V gene segment and a J gene segment. Rearrangements were classified as productive when the CDR3 lacked stop codons and remained in frame with V and J, and all other rearrangements were classified as non-productive. CDR3 was defined by IMGT convention, running from the second conserved V-encoded cysteine to the conserved J-encoded phenylalanine. The earlier analysis of fewer than 750 of the donors excluded sequences that lacked an unambiguous match to a single V gene segment. In an earlier analysis of approximately 590 of the donors, V segments were called functional above 56.7% productive rearrangements and were called segregating when the between-donor standard deviation exceeded 5%. A statistical classification framework was developed to diagnose cytomegalovirus status using the catalog of TCR beta chain sequences. V and J gene assignment, in a later analysis, came from comparing TCR nucleotide sequences with IMGT/GENE-DB human TR gene sequences. The TCRdist pipeline was used in a later analysis to assign CDR3 sequences and most-parsimonious VDJ recombination scenarios. In a later analysis, every TCR beta chain was defined by the combination of its CDR3 amino acid sequence and its V-gene family, and reads without a unique V-gene family were dropped. A later analysis removed 600 or so highly shared, low-generation-probability nucleotide sequences to deal with suspected cross-contamination and a sequencing artifact. In a later analysis, a clonal expansion index for each public chain was calculated from normalized within-repertoire ranks of inferred template counts. In a later analysis, generation probabilities were computed using a VDJ recombination model fitted to out-of-frame rearrangements, and the results were checked against IGoR. In a later analysis, hypergeometric tests were used to score TCR-TCR, TCR-HLA and TCR-CMV co-occurrence, with a repertoire-size bias correction applied to TCR pairs. In a later analysis, false discovery rates were estimated by permuting HLA or CMV assignments 20 times. In a later analysis, co-occurring TCRs were grouped using DBSCAN, with TCRdist sequence similarity added in when clustering inside HLA-allele-positive subsets. Repertoires with fewer than 30,000 or more than 120,000 public chains were left out of co-occurrence clustering, as were a handful of repertoires with anomalous nucleotide sharing. TCRdb took over this immuneACCESS table, retaining in-frame rearrangements with V and J assigned. Such tables are incomplete; in checked studies, under half of the missing clones stem from an unresolved V gene, and the remainder is unexplained. D and trimming were read from the DNA, whereas the V and J calls and clone size are those reported in that table. A total of 150,000 or so clones appear in this sample, roughly 80% of them only once. The leading ten clones occupy 0.77% of the sample.

Broader findings and caveats from the paper: Correlated functional status among segregating V segments might reflect linkage disequilibrium, but an unknown experimental factor could not be ruled out. For the cohort, immune exposure information was limited to CMV serostatus. A later analysis found that TCR association rates varied across HLA loci, with DRB1 alleles showing the most associated TCRs and HLA-C alleles the fewest. A further reported finding was that TCR beta sequences accurately predicted the HLA-A and HLA-B alleles for most subjects in the first cohort. Strong co-occurrence of HLA alleles, especially DR and DQ, made assigning TCR associations to individual alleles difficult. Because counts were too low, some 17 rarely observed V segments, including chromosome 9 orphons, were excluded from the earlier analysis of 587 of the donors. A few of the identified cytomegalovirus-associated TCR beta chains were confirmed in vitro to be specific for cytomegalovirus antigens. Most CMV-associated TCR beta chains appeared to be HLA-restricted in a later analysis, and the HLA associations seemed to be driven largely by CMV exposure. According to a later genetic analysis, donors in an Asian-associated ancestry cluster had fewer N-insertions in productive TCRs than the approximately 650-donor mean. In a later genetic analysis, a missense DCLRE1C variant was associated with V-gene and J-gene trimming of TCR beta chains, and the association was replicated in an independent cohort. The 87-base-pair reads could not distinguish some IMGT-functional V segments, including TRBV6-2 and TRBV6-3, so those segments were excluded. In both the original and validation cohorts, the classifier was reported to diagnose cytomegalovirus status with high specificity and sensitivity. Only TCR beta chains were sequenced in this cohort, and the absence of alpha or paired-chain data limited detectable features. Most TCR sequences were seen in very few donors, while some public TCRs were found in many individuals. In an earlier analysis of some 500 of the donors, most TCR beta V segments were observed in productive rearrangements about 87% or about 30% of the time, broadly matching IMGT annotations. Because HLA typing was missing for some donors at each locus, association tests included only the typed subset. In the study, 150 to 200 TCR beta chains were listed as associated with cytomegalovirus. A later analysis associated 15,000 to 20,000 TCR beta sequences with specific HLA alleles at a false discovery rate of 0.05. In a later analysis, HLA-associated TCR beta chains were found to be more clonally expanded and to have lower generation probabilities than equally common non-associated chains. It was suggested by the authors that the approach could potentially be generalized to other disease states and immunological phenotypes. The sequencing pipeline was judged likely to have produced a cluster of highly shared sequence variants as a technical artifact. Presence/absence analyses assumed roughly uniform sequencing depth across donors, an assumption that may not hold. A later analysis reported that several top co-occurrence clusters appeared linked to parvovirus B19, influenza, CMV and Epstein-Barr virus.

A word on this clone: Which antigen it targets is not known. No much larger clone is present one base from it, and per-base qualities are unavailable.

The chain couples TRBV5-1 to TRBJ1-1; the D region possibly corresponds to TRBD1 (5 bases align). Sequencing input: PBMCs. The sequence was obtained from a woman in her late teens or twenties in good health and CMV-seronegative. For the CDR3, the sequence is CASSGQGGGNTEAFF. Read as DNA, the sequence is TGCGCCAGCAGCGGGCAGGGCGGTGGGAACACTGAAGCTTTCTTT.